This TCR beta chain was captured in a study of T-cell reconstitution after alpha-beta-depleted transplantation in children. The CDR3 extends over 13 amino acids. V lost 0 bases to trimming and J lost 4 bases, with 7 bases between them. The germline V gene encodes CDR1 MNHEY and CDR2 SVGAGI. Unique molecular identifiers were used to barcode this TCRbeta library. TCRdb reprocessed the PCR reads via MiXCR and lists one record per CDR3 protein. This table has about 640,000 distinct CDR3 sequences, 16% appearing once. This clonotype came up many times. The receptor was derived from a human donor who donated a stem cell graft to a child with acute myeloid leukemia. J is TRBJ2-7 and V is TRBV6-5; D not certain. This specimen was PBMCs from the stem cell graft donor, taken from the stem cell graft. The CDR3 bases are TGTGCCAGCAGTTACTCATACAGTTACGAGCAGTACTTC. Its protein product is CASSYSYSYEQYF.